This T cell receptor (beta chain) appears in the sequencing data of a study of cytomegalovirus exposure and HLA in healthy donors (dated by TCRdb to about 2017). As for the study more broadly: An earlier analysis of a few hundred of the donors reported around 280 Gb of sequence data and 117 million unique TCR beta sequences obtained from roughly 180 million T cells. About 280 gigabases of sequencing data and approximately 85 million unique TCR sequences were included in an early release covering 550 to 800 HLA-typed donors. Of the 398 genotyped donors, about 80% fell in the genetic ancestry cluster associated with self-reported Caucasian donors. The study was designed to test whether signatures of past pathogen exposure could be identified by cataloging public T cell receptors. The T cell repertoires of 666 subjects were profiled by immunosequencing and related to cytomegalovirus serostatus. Along with the roughly 670-subject first cohort, a separate validation cohort of over a hundred different subjects was used. To predict cytomegalovirus infection status, the study brought together high-throughput TCR immunosequencing, statistical association of individual TCRs with disease status, and machine learning. To study patterns of TCR occurrence, a later analysis re-analyzed previously published TCR beta repertoires from 600 to 750 donors and added high-resolution HLA genotyping. Rather than using new phenotypic data, the later analysis identified candidate immune exposures from TCR beta sequences and from how often those sequences occurred across donors. In an earlier analysis of 587 of the donors, high-throughput TCR beta sequencing was used to judge whether each TCR beta V gene segment behaved as functional or pseudogenic. Donor age, sex, ethnicity and CMV serostatus were compiled alongside the repertoire data. Genome-wide SNP genotypes for about 65% of the 666 donors were used in a later genetic analysis, which treated that subset as a discovery cohort. All discovery cohort repertoires had been generated using a single sequencing platform. Class I and class II HLA loci were covered by the typing at four-digit resolution. The number of typed donors differed by locus: about 620-630 for A, B, C, DRB1 and DQB1; approximately 540 for DQA1; fewer than 610 for DPA1; and around 490 for DPB1. Because of strong linkage in the cohort, five DR-DQ haplotypes were treated as single units for association and clustering. Across 398 genotyped donors of the cohort, an average of about 240,000 unique TCR beta nucleotide sequences per donor were sequenced, and approximately 19% of those sequences were non-productive. The paper as a whole reports these results and caveats: Compared with the roughly 670-donor mean, donors in an Asian-associated ancestry cluster had fewer N-insertions in productive TCRs, according to a later genetic analysis. A cluster of highly shared sequence variants was judged likely to represent a technical artifact of the sequencing pipeline. A later analysis found that TCR association rates varied across HLA loci, with DRB1 alleles showing the most associated TCRs and HLA-C alleles the fewest. Several of the top co-occurrence clusters appeared to be linked to parvovirus B19, influenza, CMV and Epstein-Barr virus, according to a later analysis. A total of about 150 TCR beta chains were listed by the study as associated with cytomegalovirus. The authors suggested that the approach could potentially be generalized to other disease states and immunological phenotypes. While some public TCRs were present in many individuals, most TCR sequences turned up only very rarely across donors. In this cohort, only TCR beta chains were sequenced, and detectable features were limited by the absence of alpha or paired-chain data. An earlier analysis of 587 of the donors showed that most TCR beta V segments appeared in productive rearrangements either about 87% or about 30% of the time, which broadly matched IMGT annotations. The presence/absence analyses assumed that sequencing depth was roughly uniform across donors, and that assumption may not be true. In a later analysis, most CMV-associated TCR beta chains were found to appear HLA-restricted, with HLA associations seemingly driven largely by CMV exposure. Compared with equally common non-associated chains, HLA-associated TCR beta chains in a later analysis were more clonally expanded and had lower generation probabilities. Linkage disequilibrium might explain the correlated functional status among segregating V segments, but an unknown experimental factor could not be excluded. CMV serostatus was the only immune exposure information available for the cohort. When HLA alleles, especially DR and DQ, strongly co-occurred, attributing TCR associations to individual alleles was difficult. Some IMGT-functional V segments, including TRBV6-2 and TRBV6-3, could not be told apart with the 87-base-pair reads, so those segments were excluded. In a later analysis, some 17,000 TCR beta sequences were associated with specific HLA alleles at a false discovery rate of 0.05. A later genetic analysis associated a missense DCLRE1C variant with V-gene and J-gene trimming of TCR beta chains, and an independent cohort replicated the association. Cytomegalovirus status was reported to be diagnosed by the classifier with high specificity and sensitivity in both the original and validation cohorts. A further reported finding was that TCR beta sequences accurately predicted the HLA-A and HLA-B alleles for most subjects in the first cohort. Some 16 rarely observed V segments, including chromosome 9 orphons, were excluded from the earlier analysis of almost 600 of the donors because counts were too low. Three of the identified cytomegalovirus-associated TCR beta chains were confirmed in vitro to be specific for cytomegalovirus antigens. Because HLA typing was unavailable for some donors at each locus, only the typed subset was used in association tests.

The germline V gene gives CDR1 as KGHSH and CDR2 as LQKENI. Trimming accounts for 3 bases at V and 6 bases at J, while the number of junction bases matched to no gene is 0. Inclusive of the bounding cysteine and phenylalanine, the CDR3 is 14 residues long. CDR3 DNA only is kept here, 42 bases in frame from base 1. The cohort consisted of some 730 healthy bone marrow donors. At the time of sampling, every cohort member was nominally healthy, though immune exposures that went unrecorded were likely present. The donor was CMV seronegative and was included in the group of several hundred seronegative cohort members. A peripheral blood sample was provided by each donor, and peripheral blood mononuclear cells were used for TCR beta sequencing. The Qiagen DNeasy Blood Extraction Kit was used to extract genomic DNA from the blood cell samples. Libraries came from the immunoSEQ multiplex PCR assay. The multiplex PCR relied on a mix of 60 forward primers for TCR Vbeta segments and 13 reverse primers for TCR Jbeta segments. A multiplex PCR assay on genomic DNA amplified the CDR3 region of rearranged TCR beta genes. The amplified TCR beta libraries were sequenced on the Illumina HiSeq System as 87-base-pair reads. The source study handled its data this way. A later analysis counted tens of millions of unique TCR beta chains across the 666 repertoires, and some 11 million of these chains were shared by at least two donors. Raw reads were error-corrected and collapsed into unique sequences with a nearest-neighbor algorithm that merged closely related sequences to remove PCR and sequencing errors. CDR3 sequences were aligned to IMGT reference sequences to assign V, D and J gene segments. For a sequence to be retained, a match of at least six nucleotides was required to both a V gene segment and a J gene segment. Rearrangements were called productive when the CDR3 lacked stop codons and stayed in frame with V and J; all others were non-productive. Following IMGT convention, CDR3 was defined as the stretch from the second conserved V-encoded cysteine to the conserved J-encoded phenylalanine. The earlier analysis of about 500 of the donors excluded sequences that lacked an unambiguous match to a single V gene segment. In an earlier analysis of 450 to 700 of the donors, V segments were called functional above 56.7% productive rearrangements and were called segregating when the between-donor standard deviation exceeded 5%. To diagnose cytomegalovirus status from the catalog of TCR beta chain sequences, a statistical classification framework was built. In a later analysis, TCR nucleotide sequences were compared against IMGT/GENE-DB human TR gene sequences so that V and J genes could be assigned. A later analysis assigned CDR3 sequences and most-parsimonious VDJ recombination scenarios with the TCRdist pipeline. In a later analysis, each TCR beta chain was defined by its CDR3 amino acid sequence together with its V-gene family, and reads lacking a unique V-gene family were excluded. As a way to deal with suspected cross-contamination and a sequencing artifact, a later analysis dropped 450 to 600 nucleotide sequences that were highly shared and had low generation probability. In a later analysis, a clonal expansion index for each public chain was calculated from normalized within-repertoire ranks of inferred template counts. A later analysis computed generation probabilities with a VDJ recombination model fitted to out-of-frame rearrangements, and checked the results against IGoR. Hypergeometric tests were used in a later analysis to score TCR-TCR, TCR-HLA and TCR-CMV co-occurrence, with a repertoire-size bias correction applied to the TCR pairs. To estimate false discovery rates, a later analysis permuted the HLA or CMV assignments 20 times. In a later analysis, co-occurring TCRs were grouped using DBSCAN, with TCRdist sequence similarity added in when clustering inside HLA-allele-positive subsets. For co-occurrence clustering, repertoires with fewer than 30,000 or more than 120,000 public chains were excluded, along with about five repertoires with anomalous nucleotide sharing. Entries here come from immuneACCESS through TCRdb and include only in-frame sequences with V and J called. Some clones fail to appear in such tables; in the studies checked, an unresolved V gene covers under half of the shortfall, and the cause of the remainder is unknown. V, J and clone size derive from that table, while D and trimming were established from the DNA sequence. The sample table contains 100,000 to 150,000 clones; only one count was recorded for around 81% of them. About 0.75% of the sample rests with the top ten.

Note on this clone: No antigen is known for it. Per-nucleotide qualities are absent, and no much larger clonotype sits a single base away.

The specimen sequenced was PBMCs. This clonotype was sampled from a man in his late teens or twenties in good health and CMV-seronegative. The chain joins TRBV18 to TRBJ1-4; 11 bases in between match TRBD1. CDR3 sequence: CASSPGQGDEKLFF. The nucleotides read TGTGCCAGCTCACCGGGACAGGGGGATGAAAAACTGTTTTTT.